This passage covers 6 T cell receptor beta chains from one sample sequenced in a study of cytomegalovirus exposure and HLA in healthy donors (dated by TCRdb to 2016 to 2017). The protocol used for the library was the immunoSEQ multiplex PCR assay. For the multiplex PCR, a mixture combining 60 forward primers for TCR Vbeta segments and 13 reverse primers for TCR Jbeta segments was used. TCRdb retrieved this table from immuneACCESS and kept in-frame rearrangements only. Not all clones are present; in checked studies, unresolved V genes account for under half, and no reason is known for the remainder. The sample data list 150,000 to 200,000 clones, and 65% to 80% of these were observed just once. Of the sample, 0.65% to 0.75% is held by the ten largest clones. Sequenced input: PBMCs. The receptors originated from a middle-aged woman in good health and CMV-seronegative.

This chain connects TRBV4-3 to TRBJ2-2; D not resolved. Germline V lookup: CDR1 LGHNA, CDR2 YSLEER. CDR3 length: 16 amino acids. Trimming took 0 bases from V and 2 from J, leaving 10 bases between them. The CDR3, as DNA: TGCGCCAGCAGCCAAGATTTGAGAGAAAACACCGGGGAGCTGTTTTTT. Translated: CASSQDLRENTGELFF.

The V and J genes are TRBV2 and TRBJ2-1; 9 bases are shared with TRBD2. The CDR3 runs 15 residues. Germline V gene lookup returns CDR1 SNHLY and CDR2 FYNNEI. The V segment lost 7 bases and the J segment 0 bases; nucleotides outside the gene matches: 4. Written as DNA, the CDR3 is TGTGCCAGCAATAGCGGGAGAAGCTCCTACAATGAGCAGTTCTTC. Translating it yields CASNSGRSSYNEQFF.

The chain is built from TRBV6-5 and TRBJ2-5; the D is unclear. Germline CDR1 is MNHEY and CDR2 is SVGAGI. The length of the CDR3 is 13 residues. Trimming took off 2 bases at V and 11 bases at J, with 15 bases between the two ends. CDR3 in DNA: TGTGCCAGCAGTTACCAACCTTTTGGAGAGCAGTACTTC. It codes for CASSYQPFGEQYF.

The chain is built from TRBV30 and TRBJ1-5; 9 bases map to TRBD1. J lost 4 bases, V lost 2 bases, and 6 bases had no gene match. The CDR3 length is 15 residues. Germline CDR1 reads GTSNPN; CDR2 reads SVGIG (reference sequence). The DNA for the CDR3 is TGTGCCTGGAGTAAAGGGGACAGGGAAAATCAGCCCCAGCATTTT. It encodes CAWSKGDRENQPQHF.

This clone was seen a few times. The rearrangement uses TRBV9 and TRBJ1-4; D remains ambiguous. In germline, CDR1 is SGDLS, CDR2 YYNGEE. V was trimmed by 4 bases and J by 8 bases, leaving 15 bases between them. The CDR3 has 14 amino acids. CDR3 region: CASSSWASGEKLFF. The CDR3 nucleotides read TGTGCCAGCAGCTCTTGGGCATCAGGAGAAAAACTGTTTTTT.

The chain recombines TRBV4-2 with TRBJ2-5; a possible D gene is TRBD2 (6 bases). The DNA end is more similar to TRBJ2-7, so the J call may be wrong. CDR1 LGHNA and CDR2 YNFKEQ come from the germline V gene. CDR3 length equals 15 residues. CDR3 in DNA: TGTGCCAGCAGCCCCCACCCGGGGGAGTCCTACGAGCAGTACTTC. Protein: CASSPHPGESYEQYF.